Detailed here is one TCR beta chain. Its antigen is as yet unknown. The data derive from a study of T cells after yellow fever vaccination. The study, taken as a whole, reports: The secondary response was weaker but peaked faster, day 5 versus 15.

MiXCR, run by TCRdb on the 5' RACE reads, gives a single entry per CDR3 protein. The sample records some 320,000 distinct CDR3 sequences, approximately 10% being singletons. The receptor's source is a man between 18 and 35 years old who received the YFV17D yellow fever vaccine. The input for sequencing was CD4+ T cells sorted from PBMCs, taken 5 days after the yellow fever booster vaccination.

CDR3 region: CATRRETWSGTGELFF. The CDR3 region has the DNA TGTGCCACCCGCCGGGAGACCTGGTCGGGAACCGGGGAGCTGTTTTTT. The chain uses TRBV19 and TRBJ2-2; D perhaps matches TRBD2 (6 bases). Per germline, CDR1 LNHDA and CDR2 SQIVND (reference sequence). With 10 bases removed from V and 5 bases from J, the gap between germline ends came to 23 bases. The CDR3 totals 16 residues.